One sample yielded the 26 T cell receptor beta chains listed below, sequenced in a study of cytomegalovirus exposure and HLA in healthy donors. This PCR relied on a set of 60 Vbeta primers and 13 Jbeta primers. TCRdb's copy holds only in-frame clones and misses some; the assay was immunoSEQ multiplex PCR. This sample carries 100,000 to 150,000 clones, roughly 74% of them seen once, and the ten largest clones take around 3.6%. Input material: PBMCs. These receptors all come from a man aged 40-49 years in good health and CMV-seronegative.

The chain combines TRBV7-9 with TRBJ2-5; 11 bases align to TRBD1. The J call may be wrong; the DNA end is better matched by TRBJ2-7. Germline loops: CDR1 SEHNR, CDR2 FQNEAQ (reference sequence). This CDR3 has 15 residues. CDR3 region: CASSTRTGGDYEQYF. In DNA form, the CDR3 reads TGTGCCAGCAGCACACGGACAGGGGGCGATTACGAGCAGTACTTC.

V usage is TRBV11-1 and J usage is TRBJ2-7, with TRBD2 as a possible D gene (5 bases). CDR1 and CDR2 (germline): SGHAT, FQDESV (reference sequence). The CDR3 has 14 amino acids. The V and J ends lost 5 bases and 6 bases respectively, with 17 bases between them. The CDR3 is CASSHRLERREQYF. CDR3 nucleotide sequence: TGTGCCAGCAGCCACCGATTGGAGCGGCGCGAGCAGTACTTC.

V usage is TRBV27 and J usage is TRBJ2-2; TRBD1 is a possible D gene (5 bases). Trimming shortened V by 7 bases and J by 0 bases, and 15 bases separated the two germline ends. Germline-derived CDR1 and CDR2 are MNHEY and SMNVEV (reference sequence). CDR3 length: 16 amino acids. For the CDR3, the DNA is TGTGCCAGCAAAATAGGTCCAGGGCCGAACACCGGGGAGCTGTTTTTT. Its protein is CASKIGPGPNTGELFF.

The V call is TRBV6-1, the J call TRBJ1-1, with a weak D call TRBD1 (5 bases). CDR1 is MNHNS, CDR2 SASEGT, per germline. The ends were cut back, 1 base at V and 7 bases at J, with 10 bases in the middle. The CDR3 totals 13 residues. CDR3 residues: CASSEGQRDEAFF. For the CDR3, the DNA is TGTGCCAGCAGTGAAGGACAGCGAGATGAAGCTTTCTTT.

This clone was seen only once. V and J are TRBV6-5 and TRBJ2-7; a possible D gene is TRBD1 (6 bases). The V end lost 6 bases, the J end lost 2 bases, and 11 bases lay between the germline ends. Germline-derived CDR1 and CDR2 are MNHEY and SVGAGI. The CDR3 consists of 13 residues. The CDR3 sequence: CASRDSNTYEQYF. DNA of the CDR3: TGTGCCAGCAGGGACAGCAATACCTACGAGCAGTACTTC.

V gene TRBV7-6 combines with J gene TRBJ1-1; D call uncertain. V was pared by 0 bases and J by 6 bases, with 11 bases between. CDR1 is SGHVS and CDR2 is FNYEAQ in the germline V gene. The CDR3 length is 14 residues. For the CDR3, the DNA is TGTGCCAGCAGCTTAGCTTGGGGAGAGGCTGAAGCTTTCTTT. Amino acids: CASSLAWGEAEAFF.

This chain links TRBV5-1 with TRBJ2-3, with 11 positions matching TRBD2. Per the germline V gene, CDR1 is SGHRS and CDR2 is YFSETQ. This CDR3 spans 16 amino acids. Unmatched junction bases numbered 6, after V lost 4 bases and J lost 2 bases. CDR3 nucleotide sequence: TGCGCCAGCAGCCTCCTAGCGGGGGGCCTCACAGATACGCAGTATTTT. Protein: CASSLLAGGLTDTQYF.

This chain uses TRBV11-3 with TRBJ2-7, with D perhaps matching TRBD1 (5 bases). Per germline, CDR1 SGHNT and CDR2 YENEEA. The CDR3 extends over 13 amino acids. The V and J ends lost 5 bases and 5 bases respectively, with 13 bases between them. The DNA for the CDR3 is TGTGCCAGCAGCGATCGACAGACCCACGAGCAGTACTTC. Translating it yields CASSDRQTHEQYF.

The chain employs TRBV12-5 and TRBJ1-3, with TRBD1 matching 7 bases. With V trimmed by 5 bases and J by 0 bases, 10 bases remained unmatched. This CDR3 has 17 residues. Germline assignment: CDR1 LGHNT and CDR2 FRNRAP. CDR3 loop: CASGLLEGQHSGNTIYF. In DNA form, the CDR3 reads TGTGCTAGTGGTCTCTTGGAGGGACAGCACTCTGGAAACACCATATATTTT. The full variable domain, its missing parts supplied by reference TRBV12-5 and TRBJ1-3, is DARVTQTPRHKVTEMGQEVTMRCQPILGHNTVFWYRQTMMQGLELLAYFRNRAPLDDSGMPKDRFSAEMPDATLATLKIQPSEPRDSAVYFCASGLLEGQHSGNTIYFGEGSWLTVV.

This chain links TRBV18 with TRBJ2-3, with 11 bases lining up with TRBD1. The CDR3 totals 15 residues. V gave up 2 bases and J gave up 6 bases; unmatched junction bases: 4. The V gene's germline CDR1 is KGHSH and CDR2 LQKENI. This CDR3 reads CASSPRTGGEDTQYF. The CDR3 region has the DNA TGTGCCAGCTCACCAAGGACAGGGGGCGAGGATACGCAGTATTTT.

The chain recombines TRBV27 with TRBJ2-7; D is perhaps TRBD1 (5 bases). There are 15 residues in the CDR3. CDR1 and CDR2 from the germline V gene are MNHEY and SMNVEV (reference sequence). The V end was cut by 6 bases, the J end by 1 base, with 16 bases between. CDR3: CASRLSLPGSYEQYF. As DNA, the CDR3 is TGTGCCAGCAGGCTAAGCCTCCCAGGGTCCTACGAGCAGTACTTC.

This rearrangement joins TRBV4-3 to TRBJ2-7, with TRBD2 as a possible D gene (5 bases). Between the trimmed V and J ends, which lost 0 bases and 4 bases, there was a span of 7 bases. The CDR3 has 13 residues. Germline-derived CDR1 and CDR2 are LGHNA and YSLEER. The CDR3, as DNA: TGCGCCAGCAGCCAAGAGAGAGGGTACGAGCAGTACTTC. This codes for CASSQERGYEQYF.

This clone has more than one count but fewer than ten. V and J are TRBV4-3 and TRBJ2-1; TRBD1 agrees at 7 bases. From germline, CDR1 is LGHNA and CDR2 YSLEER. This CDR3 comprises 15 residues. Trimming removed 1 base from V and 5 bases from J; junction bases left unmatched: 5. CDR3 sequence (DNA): TGCGCCAGCAGCCAAGCAGGGGGTCTGAACAATGAGCAGTTCTTC. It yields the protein CASSQAGGLNNEQFF.

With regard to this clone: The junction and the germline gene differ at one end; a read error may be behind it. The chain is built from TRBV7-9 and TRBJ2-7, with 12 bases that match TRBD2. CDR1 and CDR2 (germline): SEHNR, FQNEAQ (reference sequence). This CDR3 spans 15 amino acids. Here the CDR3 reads CASSLAGGNSYEQYF. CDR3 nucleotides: TGTGCCAGCAGCCTAGCGGGGGGGAACTCCTACGAGCAGTACTTC. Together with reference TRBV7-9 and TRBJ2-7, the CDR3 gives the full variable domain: DTGVSQNPRHKITKRGQNVTFRCDPISEHNRLYWYRQTLGQGPEFLTYFQNEAQLEKSRLLSDRFSAERPKGSFSTLEIQRTEQGDSAMYLCASSLAGGNSYEQYFGPGTRLTVT.

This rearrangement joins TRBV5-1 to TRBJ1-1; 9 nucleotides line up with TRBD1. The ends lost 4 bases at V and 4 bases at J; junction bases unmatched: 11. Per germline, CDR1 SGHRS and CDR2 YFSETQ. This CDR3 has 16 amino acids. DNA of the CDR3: TGCGCCAGCAGCATATCGGCTGGGACAGGGTCCACTGAAGCTTTCTTT. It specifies CASSISAGTGSTEAFF. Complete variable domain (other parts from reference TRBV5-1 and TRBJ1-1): KAGVTQTPRYLIKTRGQQVTLSCSPISGHRSVSWYQQTPGQGLQFLFEYFSETQRNKGNFPGRFSGRQFSNSRSEMNVSTLELGDSALYLCASSISAGTGSTEAFFGQGTRLTVV.

The CDR3 spells CASSIDPSSYEQYF. The CDR3 coding sequence is TGTGCCAGTAGTATAGACCCCAGCTCCTACGAGCAGTACTTC. The rearrangement joins TRBV19 to TRBJ2-7; D gene ambiguous. The germline V gene encodes CDR1 LNHDA and CDR2 SQIVND (reference sequence). CDR3 size: 14 residues. The V end lost 0 bases, the J end lost 0 bases, and 6 bases lay between the germline ends.

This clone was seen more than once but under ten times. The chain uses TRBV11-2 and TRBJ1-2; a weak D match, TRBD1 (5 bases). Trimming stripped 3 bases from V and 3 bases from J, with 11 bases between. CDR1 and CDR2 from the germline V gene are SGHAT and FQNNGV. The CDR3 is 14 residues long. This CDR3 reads CASSFAGGYYGYTF. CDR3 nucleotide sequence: TGTGCCAGCAGCTTCGCCGGGGGGTACTATGGCTACACCTTC.

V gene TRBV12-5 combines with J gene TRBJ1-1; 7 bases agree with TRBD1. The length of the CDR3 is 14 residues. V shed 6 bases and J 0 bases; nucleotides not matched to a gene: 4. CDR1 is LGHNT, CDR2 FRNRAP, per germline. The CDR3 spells CASGPDRVNTEAFF. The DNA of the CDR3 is TGTGCTAGTGGCCCAGACAGGGTGAACACTGAAGCTTTCTTT.

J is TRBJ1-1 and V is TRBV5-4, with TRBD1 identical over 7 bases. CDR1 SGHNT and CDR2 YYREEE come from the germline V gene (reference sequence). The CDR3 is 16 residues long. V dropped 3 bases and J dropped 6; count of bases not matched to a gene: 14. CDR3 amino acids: CASSSARDSPIPEAFF. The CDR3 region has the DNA TGTGCCAGCAGCTCGGCCAGGGACAGCCCAATTCCTGAAGCTTTCTTT.

CDR3 DNA: TGTGCCAGCAGCTGGGAGGTTAACACTGAAGCTTTCTTT. Protein sequence: CASSWEVNTEAFF. This chain joins TRBV5-4 and TRBJ1-1, with D unclear. Germline V gives CDR1 SGHNT, CDR2 YYREEE (reference sequence). Trimming pared 3 bases from V and 2 bases from J, leaving 8 bases between. The CDR3 has 13 residues. Drawing the rest from reference TRBV5-4 and TRBJ1-1, the complete variable domain is ETGVTQSPTHLIKTRGQQVTLRCSSQSGHNTVSWYQQALGQGPQFIFQYYREEENGRGNFPPRFSGLQFPNYSSELNVNALELDDSALYLCASSWEVNTEAFFGQGTRLTVV.

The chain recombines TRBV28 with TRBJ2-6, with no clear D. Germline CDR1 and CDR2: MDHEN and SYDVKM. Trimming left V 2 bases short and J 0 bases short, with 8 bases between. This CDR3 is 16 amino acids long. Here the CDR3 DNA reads TGTGCCAGCAGTTTAATTAGTCGCTCTGGGGCCAACGTCCTGACTTTC. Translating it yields CASSLISRSGANVLTF.

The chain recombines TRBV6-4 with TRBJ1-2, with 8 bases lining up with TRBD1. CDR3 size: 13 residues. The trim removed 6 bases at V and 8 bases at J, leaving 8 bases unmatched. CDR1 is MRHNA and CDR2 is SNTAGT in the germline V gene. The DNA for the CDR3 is TGTGCCAGCAGCGAGACAGGGGAAAGGGGCTACACCTTC. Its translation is CASSETGERGYTF.

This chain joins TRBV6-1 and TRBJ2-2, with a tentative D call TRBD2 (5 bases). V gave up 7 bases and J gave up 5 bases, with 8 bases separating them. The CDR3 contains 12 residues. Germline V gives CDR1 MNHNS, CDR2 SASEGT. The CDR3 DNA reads TGTGCCAGCAATCCGGGAACCGGGGAGCTGTTTTTT. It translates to CASNPGTGELFF.

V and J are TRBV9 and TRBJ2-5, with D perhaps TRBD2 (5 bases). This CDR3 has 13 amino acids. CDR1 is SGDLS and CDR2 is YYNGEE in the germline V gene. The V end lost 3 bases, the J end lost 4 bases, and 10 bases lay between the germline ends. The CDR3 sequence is CASSAGNGETQYF. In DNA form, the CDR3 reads TGTGCCAGCAGCGCCGGGAACGGAGAGACCCAGTACTTC.

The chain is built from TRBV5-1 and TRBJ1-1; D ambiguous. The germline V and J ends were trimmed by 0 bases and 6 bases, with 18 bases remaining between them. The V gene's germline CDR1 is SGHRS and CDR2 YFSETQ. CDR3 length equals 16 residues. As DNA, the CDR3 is TGCGCCAGCAGCTTGGTGGCGGCCCCCTCGAGCGCTGAAGCTTTCTTT. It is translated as CASSLVAAPSSAEAFF.

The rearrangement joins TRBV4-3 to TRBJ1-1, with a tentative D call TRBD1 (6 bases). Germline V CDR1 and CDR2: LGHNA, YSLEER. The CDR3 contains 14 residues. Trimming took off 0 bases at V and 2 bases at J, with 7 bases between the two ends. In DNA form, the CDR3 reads TGCGCCAGCAGCCAAGAGACAGGAAACACTGAAGCTTTCTTT. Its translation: CASSQETGNTEAFF.